The 20 T cell receptor beta chains in this list originate from one sample, sequenced in a study of T-cell reconstitution after alpha-beta-depleted transplantation in children. TCRbeta library preparation incorporated unique molecular identifiers. Using its own MiXCR run on the PCR reads, TCRdb lists one record per CDR3 protein. Among 200,000 to 250,000 distinct CDR3 sequences listed, approximately 8.4% were seen once. Sequencing was performed on PBMCs, mostly from graft donor cells, taken 360 days after TCRalphabeta/CD19-depleted stem cell transplant. These receptors were taken from a male patient between 2 and 15 years old who had a stem cell transplant for acute myeloid leukemia, so the T cells may come from the graft donor.

This clonotype appeared a few times. The chain is built from TRBV7-2 and TRBJ2-5; tentative D call: TRBD1 (6 bases). V lost 3 bases, J lost 5 bases, and 16 bases lay in between. This CDR3 spans 15 amino acids. Germline CDR1 is SGHTA and CDR2 is FQGNSA. This chain's CDR3 is CASSFVQGHGETQYF. The CDR3 DNA is TGTGCCAGCAGCTTTGTACAGGGTCACGGGGAGACCCAGTACTTC.

In this sample, this clonotype turned up a few times. The chain employs TRBV29-1 and TRBJ2-2; TRBD1 matches at 7 bases. Germline CDR1 is SQVTM and CDR2 is ANQGSEA. This CDR3 contains 14 residues. V trimming: 6 bases; J trimming: 5 bases; junction bases outside the gene matches: 9. CDR3 nucleotides: TGCAGCGTCCTCCCACAGGGGCGAACCGGGGAGCTGTTTTTT. Its protein is CSVLPQGRTGELFF.

This clonotype was counted between two and nine times. V usage is TRBV20-1 and J usage is TRBJ2-5; TRBD2 matches 13 bases. This CDR3 is 16 amino acids long. Looked up from germline, CDR1 is DFQATT and CDR2 is SNEGSKA (reference sequence). Trimming removed 1 base from V and 2 bases from J; junction bases left unmatched: 4. The CDR3 nucleotides are TGCAGTGCTAGAGGGACTAGCGGGGGAGCTCAAGAGACCCAGTACTTC. This encodes CSARGTSGGAQETQYF.

This chain joins TRBV5-1 and TRBJ2-7; maybe TRBD1 (6 bases). This CDR3 contains 15 residues. The V and J ends lost 0 bases and 3 bases respectively, with 13 bases between them. Germline V gene data show CDR1 as SGHRS and CDR2 as YFSETQ. For the CDR3, the DNA is TGCGCCAGCAGCTTGGCCGGACAGTACATCTACGAGCAGTACTTC. Amino acid sequence: CASSLAGQYIYEQYF.

This clonotype showed up many times. The chain has TRBV12-3 or TRBV12-4 and TRBJ2-6, with 7 bases that match TRBD1. The CDR3 length is 16 residues. The trim removed 8 bases at V and 0 bases at J, leaving 7 bases unmatched. CDR3 region: CASGDRATSGANVLTF. The CDR3 DNA reads as TGTGCCAGCGGAGACAGGGCCACCTCTGGGGCCAACGTCCTGACTTTC.

The chain recombines TRBV30 with TRBJ1-4; D gene ambiguous. The CDR3 extends over 13 amino acids. CDR1 and CDR2 from the germline V gene are GTSNPN and SVGIG (reference sequence). Trimming removed 1 base at V and 5 bases at J, with 8 bases between. The CDR3 is CAWSEWRNEKLFF. DNA for the CDR3: TGTGCCTGGAGTGAATGGCGGAATGAAAAACTGTTTTTT.

This clonotype was counted ten times or more. The CDR3 sequence is CASSSDRTTDTQYF. For the CDR3, the DNA is TGCGCCAGCAGCTCCGACAGAACCACAGATACGCAGTATTTT. The chain is built from TRBV5-1 and TRBJ2-3; a possible D gene is TRBD1 (5 bases). The V and J ends lost 3 bases and 2 bases respectively, with 10 bases between them. Germline V gene data show CDR1 as SGHRS and CDR2 as YFSETQ. The CDR3 runs 14 residues.

Written as DNA, the CDR3 is TGTGCCAGTGCGGGGACGGCGCCCGGGGAGCTGTTTTTT. Protein product: CASAGTAPGELFF. The chain joins TRBV19 to TRBJ2-2, with D perhaps TRBD2 (6 bases). Trimming pared 8 bases from V and 6 bases from J, leaving 13 bases between. This CDR3 comprises 13 residues. Germline CDR1 is LNHDA and CDR2 is SQIVND (reference sequence).

The CDR3 loop reads CASSLMSREGEKLFF. In nucleotides, the CDR3 is TGTGCCAGCAGCTTGATGTCCAGGGAAGGGGAAAAACTGTTTTTT. The V and J genes are TRBV5-5 and TRBJ1-4; maybe TRBD1 (5 bases). Between the trimmed V and J ends, which lost 1 base and 8 bases, there was a span of 15 bases. The CDR3 has 15 amino acids. Germline CDR1 and CDR2: SGHKS and YYEKEE (reference sequence).

This clonotype was recorded at least ten times. The chain carries TRBV6-2 or TRBV6-3 and TRBJ2-7; D not certain. This CDR3 spans 17 amino acids. V was trimmed by 4 bases and J by 5 bases, leaving 24 bases between them. Looked up from germline, CDR1 is MNHEY and CDR2 is SVGEGT. The CDR3: CASSSPRKGKVIHEQYF. CDR3 bases: TGTGCCAGCAGTTCCCCACGGAAGGGAAAGGTGATACACGAGCAGTACTTC.

The V and J genes are TRBV5-6 and TRBJ1-5; the D is unclear. Trimming left V 1 base short and J 7 bases short, with 18 bases between. From germline, CDR1 is SGHDT and CDR2 YYEEEE. The CDR3 runs 16 residues. The CDR3 here is CASSLYSSAGLQPQHF. DNA of the CDR3: TGTGCCAGCAGCTTGTATAGTTCGGCGGGGTTACAGCCCCAGCATTTT.

This clonotype was counted many times. The genes are TRBV12-3 or TRBV12-4 and TRBJ2-3; TRBD2 matches 13 bases. This CDR3 spans 15 amino acids. J was trimmed by 5 bases and V by 7 bases; bases with no gene match: 6. The CDR3 is CASTLLAGGQDTQYF. CDR3 DNA: TGTGCCAGCACCCTACTAGCGGGGGGGCAAGATACGCAGTATTTT.

The table lists this clonotype with many counts. V and J are TRBV29-1 and TRBJ2-5; 9 bases agree with TRBD1. CDR3 length equals 14 residues. The germline V gene encodes CDR1 SQVTM and CDR2 ANQGSEA. Trimming at V came to 4 bases and at J to 5 bases, leaving 8 bases not matched to a gene. CDR3 in amino acids: CSVVDPDRGETQYF. The CDR3 DNA reads TGCAGCGTTGTTGACCCTGACAGGGGGGAGACCCAGTACTTC. The entire variable domain, with the rest obtained from reference TRBV29-1 and TRBJ2-5, is as follows: SAVISQKPSRDICQRGTSLTIQCQVDSQVTMMFWYRQQPGQSLTLIATANQGSEATYESGFVIDKFPISRPNLTFSTLTVSNMSPEDSSIYLCSVVDPDRGETQYFGPGTRLLVL.

J is TRBJ2-2 and V is TRBV19, with D possibly being TRBD1 or TRBD2 (6 bases each). V lost 2 bases and J lost 6, with 13 bases in between. This CDR3 spans 15 amino acids. Germline lookup yields CDR1 LNHDA and CDR2 SQIVND (reference sequence). The CDR3 nucleotides are TGTGCCAGTAGTATAAAGGCAGGGGAGGCCGGGGAGCTGTTTTTT. Amino acids: CASSIKAGEAGELFF.

This clonotype has ten or more counts. The rearrangement joins TRBV10-1 to TRBJ2-7; perhaps TRBD2 as D (5 bases). V was trimmed by 3 bases and J by 3 bases, leaving 15 bases between them. Germline CDR1 is WNHNN and CDR2 is SYGVQD (reference sequence). This CDR3 spans 15 amino acids. Written as DNA, the CDR3 is TGCGCCAGCAGTGAAGGGCTAGGACTGGGCTACGAGCAGTACGTC. Its translation is CASSEGLGLGYEQYV.

The rearrangement joins TRBV20-1 to TRBJ2-5; a possible D gene is TRBD1 (5 bases). The germline V and J ends were trimmed by 5 bases and 2 bases, with 18 bases remaining between them. The germline V gene encodes CDR1 DFQATT and CDR2 SNEGSKA (reference sequence). This CDR3 is 15 amino acids long. CDR3: CSARRAIQVQETQYF. Written as DNA, the CDR3 is TGCAGTGCTCGAAGAGCGATACAGGTTCAAGAGACCCAGTACTTC.

The chain employs TRBV6-2 or TRBV6-3 and TRBJ2-1, with TRBD2 as a possible D gene (6 bases). There are 16 residues in the CDR3. Germline lookup yields CDR1 MNHEY and CDR2 SVGEGT. Trimming removed 2 bases from V and 5 bases from J, with 16 bases in between. CDR3 residues: CASSYGGRGANNEQFF. The CDR3 DNA reads TGTGCCAGCAGTTACGGCGGGCGGGGAGCCAACAATGAGCAGTTCTTC.

The rearrangement uses TRBV7-2 and TRBJ2-3, with D unclear. V lost 3 bases, J lost 1 base, and 8 bases lay in between. In germline, CDR1 is SGHTA, CDR2 FQGNSA. The CDR3 runs to 14 residues. The CDR3 loop reads CASSLHWGTDTQYF. The CDR3 nucleotides are TGTGCCAGCAGCTTGCACTGGGGCACAGATACGCAGTATTTT. The entire variable domain, with the rest obtained from reference TRBV7-2 and TRBJ2-3, is as follows: GAGVSQSPSNKVTEKGKDVELRCDPISGHTALYWYRQSLGQGLEFLIYFQGNSAPDKSGLPSDRFSAERTGGSVSTLTIQRTQQEDSAVYLCASSLHWGTDTQYFGPGTRLTVL.

The rearrangement links TRBV12-3 or TRBV12-4 to TRBJ2-2; D is possibly TRBD2 (6 bases). Trimming took off 10 bases at V and 0 bases at J, with 12 bases between the two ends. The CDR3 extends over 14 amino acids. CDR3 residues: CAIAGRPNTGELFF. Here the CDR3 DNA reads TGTGCCATCGCGGGGAGGCCGAACACCGGGGAGCTGTTTTTT.

This clonotype appeared a few times. The V gene is TRBV20-1, the J gene TRBJ2-7, with 8 bases that match TRBD1. J lost 0 bases, V lost 3 bases, and 7 bases had no gene match. Germline CDR1 is DFQATT and CDR2 is SNEGSKA (reference sequence). The CDR3 covers 15 residues. CDR3 in DNA: TGCAGTGCTAGGGCGGACAGGGTGTCCTCCTACGAGCAGTACGTC. Its translation: CSARADRVSSYEQYV.